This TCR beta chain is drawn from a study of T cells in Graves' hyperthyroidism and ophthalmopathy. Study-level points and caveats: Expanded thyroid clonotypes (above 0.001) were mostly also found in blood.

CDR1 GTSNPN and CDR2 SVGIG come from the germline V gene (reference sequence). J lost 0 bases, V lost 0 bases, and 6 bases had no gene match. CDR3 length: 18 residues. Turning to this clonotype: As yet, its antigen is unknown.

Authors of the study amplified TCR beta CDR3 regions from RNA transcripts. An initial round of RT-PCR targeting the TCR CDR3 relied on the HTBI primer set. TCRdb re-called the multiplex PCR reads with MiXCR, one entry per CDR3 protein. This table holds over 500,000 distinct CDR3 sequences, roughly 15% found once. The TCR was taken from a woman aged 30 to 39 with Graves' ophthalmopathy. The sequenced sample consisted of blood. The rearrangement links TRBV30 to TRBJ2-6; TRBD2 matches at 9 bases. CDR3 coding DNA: TGTGCCTGGAGTGTACGGCGGGAGGGCGGCTCTGGGGCCAACGTCCTGACTTTC. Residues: CAWSVRREGGSGANVLTF.